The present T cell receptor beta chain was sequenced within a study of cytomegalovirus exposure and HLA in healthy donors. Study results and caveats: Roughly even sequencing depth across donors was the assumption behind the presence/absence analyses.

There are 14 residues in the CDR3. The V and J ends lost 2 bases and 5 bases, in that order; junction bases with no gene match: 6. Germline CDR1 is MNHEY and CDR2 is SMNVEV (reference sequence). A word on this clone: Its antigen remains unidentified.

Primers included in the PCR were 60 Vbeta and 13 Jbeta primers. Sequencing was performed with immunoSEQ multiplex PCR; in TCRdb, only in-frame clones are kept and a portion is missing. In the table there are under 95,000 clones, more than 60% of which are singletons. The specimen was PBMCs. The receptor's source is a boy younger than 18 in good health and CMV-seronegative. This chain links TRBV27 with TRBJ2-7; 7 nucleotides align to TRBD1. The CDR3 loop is CASSLDDRVHEQYF. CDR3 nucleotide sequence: TGTGCCAGCAGTTTAGACGACAGGGTCCACGAGCAGTACTTC.